Each of the 18 T cell receptor beta chains below was sequenced from the same sample in a study of blood T cell repertoires in COVID-19. The table came from immunoSEQ multiplex PCR; TCRdb's copy has only in-frame clones and leaves some out. The sample includes 300,000 to 400,000 clones, around 90% of them seen just once. The material sequenced was peripheral blood. The receptors come from a woman in her thirties with COVID-19, enrolled during active disease.

This rearrangement joins TRBV10-3 to TRBJ2-3, with 8 bases aligning to TRBD1. The CDR3 runs 14 residues. The junction had 2 bases not matched to a gene; V was cut back by 6 bases and J by 0 bases. CDR1 is ENHRY, CDR2 SYGVKD, per germline. The CDR3 DNA reads TGTGCCATCAGGGACAGGGATAGCACAGATACGCAGTATTTT. Protein: CAIRDRDSTDTQYF.

The CDR3 bases are TGTGCCAGCAGCATAGGGGCCAGGGGTACTGAAGCTTTCTTT. Translated, it gives CASSIGARGTEAFF. V is TRBV27 and J is TRBJ1-1; possible D gene TRBD1, 6 bases. The ends were cut back, 6 bases at V and 5 bases at J, with 16 bases in the middle. Germline V gene lookup returns CDR1 MNHEY and CDR2 SMNVEV (reference sequence). CDR3 length equals 14 residues.

This chain connects TRBV2 to TRBJ2-2; TRBD1 matches 8 bases. V lost 7 bases to trimming and J lost 2 bases; unmatched junction nucleotides: 12. This CDR3 spans 17 amino acids. Germline CDR1 SNHLY, CDR2 FYNNEI. CDR3 protein: CASTEDRTGPNTGELFF. CDR3 coding DNA: TGTGCCAGCACAGAAGACCGGACAGGGCCTAACACCGGGGAGCTGTTTTTT.

The chain carries TRBV6-1 and TRBJ2-5, with TRBD1 matching over 7 bases. Trimming took 3 bases from V and 4 from J; bases not matched to a gene: 11. The CDR3 consists of 16 residues. Germline V gene lookup returns CDR1 MNHNS and CDR2 SASEGT. CDR3: CASSDITGEQGETQYF. The CDR3 DNA is TGTGCCAGCAGTGACATTACAGGGGAACAGGGAGAGACCCAGTACTTC.

This chain uses TRBV4-3 with TRBJ1-3; 8 nucleotides match TRBD1. The CDR3 runs 16 residues. Germline CDR1 LGHNA, CDR2 YSLEER. The junction had 4 bases not matched to a gene; V was cut back by 1 base and J by 2 bases. The CDR3 reads CASSQVRGRTGNTIYF. The CDR3 DNA is TGCGCCAGCAGCCAAGTCAGGGGGCGGACTGGAAACACCATATATTTT.

The chain recombines TRBV7-9 with TRBJ1-6; D might be TRBD1 (6 bases). Germline-derived CDR1 and CDR2 are SEHNR and FQNEAQ (reference sequence). This CDR3 is 14 amino acids long. V was cut by 5 bases and J by 8 bases, with 13 bases left in between. CDR3 amino acids: CASSQVGAYSPLHF. The CDR3 nucleotides read TGTGCCAGCAGCCAGGTGGGGGCGTATTCACCCCTCCACTTT.

The chain is built from TRBV6-4 and TRBJ2-3; 10 positions agree with TRBD2. After removal of 0 bases from V and 4 bases from J, the junction contained 4 bases not matched to a gene. Germline-derived CDR1 and CDR2 are MRHNA and SNTAGT. This CDR3 spans 16 amino acids. The CDR3 here is CASSDSERGGSDTQYF. In DNA, the CDR3 is TGTGCCAGCAGTGACTCGGAGCGGGGGGGATCAGATACGCAGTATTTT.

This CDR3 is CASSVGVRGSETQYF. CDR3 nucleotides: TGTGCCAGCAGCGTAGGCGTCCGGGGGAGCGAGACCCAGTACTTC. The chain employs TRBV9 and TRBJ2-5; a weak D match, TRBD2 (6 bases). V was cut by 0 bases and J by 5 bases, with 14 bases left in between. CDR3 length: 15 amino acids. Germline CDR1 and CDR2: SGDLS and YYNGEE.

This chain links TRBV5-1 with TRBJ2-5; D unclear. V lost 4 bases to trimming and J lost 5 bases, with 18 bases between them. This CDR3 has 15 residues. The V gene's germline CDR1 is SGHRS and CDR2 YFSETQ. CDR3 residues: CASSPEDLSRETQYF. The CDR3 DNA follows: TGCGCCAGCAGCCCCGAGGATCTCTCGAGGGAGACCCAGTACTTC.

This clone has just a few counts. The chain couples TRBV10-3 to TRBJ1-1, with 8 bases aligning to TRBD1. CDR1 and CDR2 (germline): ENHRY, SYGVKD. CDR3 length: 16 residues. After removal of 5 bases from V and 0 bases from J, the junction contained 8 bases not matched to a gene. CDR3 nucleotides: TGTGCCATCAGTTCGAACAGGGGGGGGATGAACACTGAAGCTTTCTTT. Encoded protein: CAISSNRGGMNTEAFF.

The rearrangement links TRBV7-2 to TRBJ2-3; possibly TRBD2 for D (5 bases). This CDR3 contains 16 residues. Germline V gene lookup returns CDR1 SGHTA and CDR2 FQGNSA. With 0 bases removed from V and 10 bases from J, the gap between germline ends came to 20 bases. The DNA of the CDR3 is TGTGCCAGCAGCTTAGCGGCTCGTTGGCTAGCTGAACCGCAGTATTTT. Translating gives CASSLAARWLAEPQYF.

V is TRBV11-2 and J is TRBJ2-5; D might be TRBD2 (6 bases). From germline, CDR1 is SGHAT and CDR2 FQNNGV. The V end lost 5 bases, the J end lost 4 bases, and 20 bases lay between the germline ends. There are 16 residues in the CDR3. The CDR3 spells CASSPFQGGGGETQYF. Written as DNA, the CDR3 is TGTGCCAGCAGCCCTTTCCAGGGTGGGGGAGGAGAGACCCAGTACTTC.

The rearrangement joins TRBV5-6 to TRBJ2-7; D is uncertain. The CDR3 is 12 residues long. Germline CDR1 reads SGHDT; CDR2 reads YYEEEE. V was pared by 2 bases and J by 0 bases, with 3 bases between. The CDR3 DNA follows: TGTGCCAGCAGCTTCCGCTCCTACGAGCAGTACGTC. Translated: CASSFRSYEQYV.

This chain uses TRBV7-2 with TRBJ2-2; 13 nucleotides line up with TRBD2. Losses at the gene ends were 3 bases for V and 4 bases for J; bases not matched to a gene: 8. Looked up from germline, CDR1 is SGHTA and CDR2 is FQGNSA. The CDR3 contains 18 residues. This CDR3 reads CASSFTSGRAVGTGELFF. CDR3 sequence (DNA): TGTGCCAGCAGCTTTACTAGCGGGAGGGCCGTGGGCACCGGGGAGCTGTTTTTT.

This chain uses TRBV24-1 with TRBJ1-5, with D maybe TRBD1 (6 bases). The CDR3 consists of 16 residues. CDR1 KGHDR and CDR2 SFDVKD come from the germline V gene. V gave up 3 bases and J gave up 1 base, with 12 bases separating them. CDR3 in DNA: TGTGCCACCAGTGATGGGGGCGCGGACAGCAATCAGCCCCAGCATTTT. This gives the protein CATSDGGADSNQPQHF.

This sequence joins TRBV27 and TRBJ2-3, with a possible D match to TRBD2 (7 bases). Germline-derived CDR1 and CDR2 are MNHEY and SMNVEV (reference sequence). The V end lost 6 bases, the J end lost 2 bases, and 18 bases lay between the germline ends. The CDR3 has 16 residues. The CDR3 DNA is TGTGCCAGCAGGCCCCGTAGGGGGGGGGACACAGATACGCAGTATTTT. Translating gives CASRPRRGGDTDTQYF.

V gene TRBV19 combines with J gene TRBJ1-1; D unclear. V was cut by 3 bases and J by 5 bases, with 13 bases left in between. This CDR3 region has 14 residues. CDR1 and CDR2 (germline): LNHDA, SQIVND (reference sequence). The CDR3 nucleotides are TGTGCCAGTAGTATTTCGGCAGGAGGAACTGAAGCTTTCTTT. As protein: CASSISAGGTEAFF.

This sequence joins TRBV19 and TRBJ1-5; TRBD1 matches 12 bases. The CDR3 spans 20 residues. Unmatched junction bases numbered 12, after V lost 3 bases and J lost 0 bases. Germline CDR1 is LNHDA and CDR2 is SQIVND (reference sequence). Here the CDR3 reads CASSIPTGTGGLYSNQPQHF. The CDR3 nucleotides read TGTGCCAGTAGTATCCCCACCGGGACAGGGGGCCTTTATAGCAATCAGCCCCAGCATTTT.